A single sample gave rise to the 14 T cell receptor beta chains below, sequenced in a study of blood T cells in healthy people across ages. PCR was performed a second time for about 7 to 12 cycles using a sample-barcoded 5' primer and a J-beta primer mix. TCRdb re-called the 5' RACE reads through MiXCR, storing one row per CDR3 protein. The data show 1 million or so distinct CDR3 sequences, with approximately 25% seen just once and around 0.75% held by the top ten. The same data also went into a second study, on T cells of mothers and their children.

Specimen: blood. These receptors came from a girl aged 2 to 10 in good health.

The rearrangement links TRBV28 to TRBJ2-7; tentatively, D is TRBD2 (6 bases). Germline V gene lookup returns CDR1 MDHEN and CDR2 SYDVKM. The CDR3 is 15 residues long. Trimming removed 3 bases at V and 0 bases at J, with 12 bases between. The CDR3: CASSFGDGSSYEQYF. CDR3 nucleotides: TGTGCCAGCAGTTTTGGGGACGGGAGCTCCTACGAGCAGTACTTC.

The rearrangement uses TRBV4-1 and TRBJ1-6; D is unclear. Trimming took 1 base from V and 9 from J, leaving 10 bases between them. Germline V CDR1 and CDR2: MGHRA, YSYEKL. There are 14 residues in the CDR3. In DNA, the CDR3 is TGCGCCAGCAGCCAAGTGGGAGAGGGTTCACCCCTCCACTTT. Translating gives CASSQVGEGSPLHF.

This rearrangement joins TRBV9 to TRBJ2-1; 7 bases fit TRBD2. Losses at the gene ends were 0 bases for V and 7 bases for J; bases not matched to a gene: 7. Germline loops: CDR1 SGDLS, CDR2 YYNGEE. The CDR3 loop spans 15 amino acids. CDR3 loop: CASSVGGGPGNEQFF. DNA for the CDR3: TGTGCCAGCAGCGTAGGGGGAGGGCCGGGGAATGAGCAGTTCTTC.

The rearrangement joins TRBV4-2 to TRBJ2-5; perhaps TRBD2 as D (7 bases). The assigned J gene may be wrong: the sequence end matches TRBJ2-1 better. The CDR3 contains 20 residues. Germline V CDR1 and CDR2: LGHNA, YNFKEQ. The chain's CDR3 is CASSQDSIWEGGPRRDEQFF. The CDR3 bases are TGTGCCAGCAGCCAAGATTCTATATGGGAGGGGGGCCCTCGCCGGGATGAGCAGTTCTTC.

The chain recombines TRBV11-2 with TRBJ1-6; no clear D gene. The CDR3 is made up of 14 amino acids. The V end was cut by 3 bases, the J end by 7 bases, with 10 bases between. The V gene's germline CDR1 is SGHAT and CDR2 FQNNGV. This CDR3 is CASSLKGMNSPLHF. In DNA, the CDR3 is TGTGCCAGCAGCTTGAAGGGAATGAATTCACCCCTCCACTTT. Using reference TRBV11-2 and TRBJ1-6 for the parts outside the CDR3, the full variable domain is EAGVAQSPRYKIIEKRQSVAFWCNPISGHATLYWYQQILGQGPKLLIQFQNNGVVDDSQLPKDRFSAERLKGVDSTLKIQPAKLEDSAVYLCASSLKGMNSPLHFGNGTRLTVT.

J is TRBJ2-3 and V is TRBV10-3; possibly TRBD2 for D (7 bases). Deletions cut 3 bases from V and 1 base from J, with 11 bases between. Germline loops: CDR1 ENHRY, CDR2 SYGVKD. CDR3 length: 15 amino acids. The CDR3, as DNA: TGTGCCATCAGTGATGGGGGGGCAGGCACAGATACGCAGTATTTT. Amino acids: CAISDGGAGTDTQYF.

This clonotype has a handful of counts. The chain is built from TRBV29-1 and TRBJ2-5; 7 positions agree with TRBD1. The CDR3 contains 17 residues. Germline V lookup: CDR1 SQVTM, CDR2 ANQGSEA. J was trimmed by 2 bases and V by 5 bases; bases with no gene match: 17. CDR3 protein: CSVQVVGGQTFQETQYF. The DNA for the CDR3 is TGCAGCGTTCAAGTGGTTGGGGGACAGACCTTTCAAGAGACCCAGTACTTC.

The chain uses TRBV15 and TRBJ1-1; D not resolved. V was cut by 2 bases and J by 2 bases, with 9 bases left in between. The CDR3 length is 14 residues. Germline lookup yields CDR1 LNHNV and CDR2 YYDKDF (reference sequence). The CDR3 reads CATSRKTTNTEAFF. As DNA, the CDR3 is TGTGCCACCAGCAGAAAAACAACCAACACTGAAGCTTTCTTT.

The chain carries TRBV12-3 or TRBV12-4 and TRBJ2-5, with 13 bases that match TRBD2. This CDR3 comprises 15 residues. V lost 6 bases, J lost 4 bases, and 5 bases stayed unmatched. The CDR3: CASRLAGGVGETQYF. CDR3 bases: TGTGCCAGCAGACTAGCGGGAGGGGTCGGAGAGACCCAGTACTTC.

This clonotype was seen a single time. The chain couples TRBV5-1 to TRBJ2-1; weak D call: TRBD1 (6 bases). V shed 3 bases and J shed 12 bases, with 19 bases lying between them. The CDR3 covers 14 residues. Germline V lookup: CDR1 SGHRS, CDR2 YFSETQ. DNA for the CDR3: TGCGCCAGCAGCTCCGGACAGCTCTGGGATGGGCAGTTCTTC. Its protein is CASSSGQLWDGQFF. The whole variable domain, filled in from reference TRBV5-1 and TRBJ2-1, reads KAGVTQTPRYLIKTRGQQVTLSCSPISGHRSVSWYQQTPGQGLQFLFEYFSETQRNKGNFPGRFSGRQFSNSRSEMNVSTLELGDSALYLCASSSGQLWDGQFFGPGTRLTVL.

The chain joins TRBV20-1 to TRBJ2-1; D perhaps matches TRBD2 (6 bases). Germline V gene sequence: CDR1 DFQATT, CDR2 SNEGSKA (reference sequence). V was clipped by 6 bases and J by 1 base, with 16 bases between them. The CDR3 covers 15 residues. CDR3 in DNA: TGCAGTGCCCCGGGGACTCCCTTATCCTACAATGAGCAGTTCTTC. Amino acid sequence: CSAPGTPLSYNEQFF.

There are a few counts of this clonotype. The CDR3 nucleotides are TGTGCCAGCAGTCCCACTAGGACGACCGACAATGAGCAGTTCTTC. Translation: CASSPTRTTDNEQFF. The chain employs TRBV12-3 or TRBV12-4 and TRBJ2-1; possibly TRBD2 for D (5 bases). The ends were cut back, 5 bases at V and 5 bases at J, with 16 bases in the middle. CDR3 size: 15 residues.

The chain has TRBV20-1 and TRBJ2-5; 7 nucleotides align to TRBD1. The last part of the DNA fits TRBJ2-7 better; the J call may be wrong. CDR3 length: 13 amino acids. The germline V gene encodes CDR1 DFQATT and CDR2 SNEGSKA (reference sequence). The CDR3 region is CSARELQGYEQYF. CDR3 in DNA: TGCAGTGCTAGAGAGCTACAGGGGTACGAGCAGTACTTC.

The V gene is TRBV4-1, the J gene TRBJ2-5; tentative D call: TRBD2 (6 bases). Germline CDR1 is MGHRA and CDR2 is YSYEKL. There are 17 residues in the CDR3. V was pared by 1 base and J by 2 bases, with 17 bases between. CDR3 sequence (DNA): TGCGCCAGCAGCCAAGGGCTGGGAGGTACGGTTCAAGAGACCCAGTACTTC. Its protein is CASSQGLGGTVQETQYF.